Listed below are T cell receptor beta chains from one sample, sequenced in a study of blood T cell repertoires in COVID-19. Clones were sequenced by immunoSEQ multiplex PCR, and TCRdb holds only the in-frame ones, with some missing. The sample consists of over 250,000 clones, 85% to 90% of them appearing once. What was sequenced was peripheral blood. These receptors all stem from a woman in her fifties or sixties with COVID-19, enrolled during active disease. The CDR3 runs from the conserved cysteine through the conserved F or W. D genes are given only for firm matches. Rows may omit the clone size; those that give it use once, few, many or a size class.

TRBV10-3	TRBD1	TRBJ1-2	14	NA	CAISEAGGDYGYTF	TGTGCCATCAGTGAGGCAGGGGGAGACTATGGCTACACCTTC
TRBV10-2	NA	TRBJ2-7	15	few	CASSESTLGVYEQYF	TGCGCCAGCAGTGAGTCGACTCTAGGGGTCTACGAGCAGTACTTC
TRBV13	NA	TRBJ2-5	14	once	CASSRRDTKETQYF	TGTGCCAGCAGCCGAAGGGACACCAAAGAGACCCAGTACTTC
TRBV15	NA	TRBJ2-1	13	NA	CATSSSNSHEQFF	TGTGCCACCAGCAGCTCCAATAGTCATGAGCAGTTCTTC
TRBV5-5	NA	TRBJ2-6	16	NA	CASSLKGVAGANVLTF	TGTGCCAGCAGCTTGAAAGGGGTCGCTGGGGCCAACGTCCTGACTTTC
TRBV30	NA	TRBJ2-7	12	NA	CAWSASVGEQYF	TGTGCCTGGAGCGCCAGCGTGGGCGAGCAGTACTTC
TRBV14	TRBD1	TRBJ1-1	17	NA	CASSQEINRGSYTEAFF	TGTGCCAGCAGCCAAGAGATAAACAGGGGATCGTATACTGAAGCTTTCTTT
TRBV4-1	NA	TRBJ1-5	14	NA	CASSQEQADQPQHF	TGCGCCAGCAGCCAAGAACAGGCTGATCAGCCCCAGCATTTT
TRBV25-1	NA	TRBJ2-7	14	NA	CASSEGQGSYEQYF	TGTGCCAGCAGTGAAGGTCAGGGGTCCTACGAGCAGTACTTC
TRBV18	NA	TRBJ1-1	14	NA	CASSPAVMNTEAFF	TGTGCCAGCTCACCTGCGGTCATGAACACTGAAGCTTTCTTT
TRBV4-1	NA	TRBJ2-5	15	once	CASSQDLPGKETQYF	TGCGCCAGCAGCCAAGATCTTCCAGGGAAAGAGACCCAGTACTTC
TRBV30	TRBD1	TRBJ2-3	15	NA	CAWSVPTGDEDTQYF	TGTGCCTGGAGTGTACCGACAGGGGATGAGGATACGCAGTATTTT
TRBV12-5	TRBD1	TRBJ2-7	15	NA	CASGSRTGGFYEQYF	TGTGCTAGTGGATCAAGGACAGGGGGCTTCTACGAGCAGTACTTC
TRBV11-2	NA	TRBJ1-1	16	once	CASSLVYGTMNTEAFF	TGTGCCAGCAGCTTAGTCTACGGGACAATGAACACTGAAGCTTTCTTT
TRBV30	NA	TRBJ1-5	13	NA	CAWSVGGNQPQHF	TGTGCCTGGAGTGTAGGAGGCAATCAGCCCCAGCATTTT
TRBV7-8	TRBD1	TRBJ1-3	14	NA	CASSQTGAGNTIYF	TGTGCCAGCAGCCAGACAGGGGCTGGAAACACCATATATTTT